Each of the 20 T cell receptor beta chains below was sequenced from the same sample in a study of CD8 T cells in Susac syndrome. Random hexamers were used to reverse transcribe the RNA input (0.5 to 1 ug). MiXCR, applied by TCRdb to the immunoSEQ multiplex PCR reads, yields one record per CDR3 protein. The data contain nearly 200,000 distinct CDR3 sequences, nearly 95% of them seen just once; the ten biggest clones take up approximately 0.093%. Material: CD4+ T cells from PBMCs. These receptors were obtained from a human donor with multiple sclerosis.

V usage is TRBV5-6 and J usage is TRBJ1-6, with no clear D. The CDR3 runs to 14 residues. The germline V gene encodes CDR1 SGHDT and CDR2 YYEEEE. V lost 2 bases to trimming and J lost 3 bases, with 6 bases between them. In nucleotides, the CDR3 is TGTGCCAGCAGCTTACCGAACTATAATTCACCCCTCCACTTT. Translation gives CASSLPNYNSPLHF.

J is TRBJ1-2 and V is TRBV12-3 or TRBV12-4; TRBD1 might be the D (6 bases). The CDR3 totals 15 residues. V was pared by 6 bases and J by 4 bases, with 18 bases between. CDR3 region: CASSTYRVRSYGYTF. The CDR3 nucleotides read TGTGCCAGCAGCACGTACAGGGTTCGTAGCTATGGCTACACCTTC.

The chain couples TRBV3-1 to TRBJ2-1; 7 nucleotides align to TRBD1. The CDR3 consists of 16 residues. Trimming at V came to 0 bases and at J to 7 bases, leaving 9 bases not matched to a gene. Germline CDR1 LGHDT, CDR2 YNNKEL (reference sequence). As DNA, the CDR3 is TGTGCCAGCAGCCAAGATCTACAGGGGCGGACGAATGAGCAGTTCTTC. It codes for CASSQDLQGRTNEQFF.

Remarks on this clonotype: Relative to the germline gene, one junction end is altered; a read error may explain this. This chain joins TRBV7-2 and TRBJ2-5, with D perhaps being TRBD1 or TRBD2 (5 bases each). Germline CDR1 SGHTA, CDR2 FQGNSA. The CDR3 is 15 residues long. CDR3 region: CASSPPGPTQGTQYF. The CDR3 bases are TGTGCCAGCAGTCCGCCGGGACCTACTCAAGGGACCCAGTACTTC.

The chain recombines TRBV27 with TRBJ2-7; no firm D call. Germline values: CDR1 MNHEY, CDR2 SMNVEV (reference sequence). The CDR3 totals 14 residues. Trimming cost V 2 bases and J 0 bases, with 8 bases left between them. CDR3 residues: CASSLNRHSYEQYF. In nucleotides, the CDR3 is TGTGCCAGCAGTTTAAACAGACACTCCTACGAGCAGTACTTC.

This clonotype showed up just a few times. The rearrangement links TRBV12-5 to TRBJ1-2; D is perhaps TRBD1 (6 bases). The CDR3 is made up of 12 amino acids. CDR1 is LGHNT and CDR2 is FRNRAP in the germline V gene. V gave up 5 bases and J gave up 5 bases, with 9 bases separating them. CDR3 in amino acids: CASGIGTYGYTF. The CDR3 DNA is TGTGCTAGTGGTATCGGGACATATGGCTACACCTTC.

V and J are TRBV20-1 and TRBJ2-6, with D unclear. V was clipped by 2 bases and J by 4 bases, with 9 bases between them. The germline gives CDR1 DFQATT, CDR2 SNEGSKA (reference sequence). The CDR3 is 14 residues long. The DNA of the CDR3 is TGCAGTGCTAGACGAGATCCAGGGGCCAACGTCCTGACTTTC. It encodes CSARRDPGANVLTF.

This clonotype was counted a single time. The chain uses TRBV12-3 or TRBV12-4 and TRBJ1-2; D is perhaps TRBD1 (5 bases). The ends were cut back, 1 base at V and 8 bases at J, with 8 bases in the middle. This CDR3 has 12 residues. The CDR3 DNA follows: TGTGCCAGCAGTTTAGGAAGGGGCGGCTACACCTTC. This gives the protein CASSLGRGGYTF.

This clonotype was seen a single time. The rearrangement links TRBV7-3 to TRBJ2-1; no clear D gene. Trimming cost V 1 base and J 4 bases, with 5 bases left between them. Germline V gene data show CDR1 as SGHTA and CDR2 as FQGTGA. This CDR3 is 13 amino acids long. The chain's CDR3 is CASSLNQYNEQFF. The CDR3 DNA sequence: TGTGCCAGCAGCTTAAACCAGTACAATGAGCAGTTCTTC. Combining the CDR3 with reference TRBV7-3 and TRBJ2-1 gives the whole variable domain GAGVSQTPSNKVTEKGKYVELRCDPISGHTALYWYRQSLGQGPEFLIYFQGTGAADDSGLPNDRFFAVRPEGSVSTLKIQRTERGDSAVYLCASSLNQYNEQFFGPGTRLTVL.

The chain links TRBV20-1 to TRBJ2-6, with 9 bases lining up with TRBD1. CDR1 is DFQATT and CDR2 is SNEGSKA in the germline V gene (reference sequence). The CDR3 extends over 17 amino acids. V gave up 5 bases and J gave up 0 bases; unmatched junction bases: 8. The CDR3 here is CSAEPTGGVSGANVLTF. In DNA form, the CDR3 reads TGCAGTGCTGAACCGACAGGGGGAGTCTCTGGGGCCAACGTCCTGACTTTC.

V gene TRBV3-1 combines with J gene TRBJ2-7, with TRBD1 matching over 7 bases. Trimming removed 1 base from V and 6 bases from J; junction bases left unmatched: 6. The germline CDR1 and CDR2 sequences are LGHDT and YNNKEL (reference sequence). CDR3 size: 14 residues. The CDR3 is CASSQGGGRAEQYF. DNA of the CDR3: TGTGCCAGCAGCCAAGGAGGGGGCCGGGCCGAGCAGTACTTC.

The J gene is TRBJ1-1, the V gene TRBV14; weak D call: TRBD1 (5 bases). V was shortened by 6 bases and J by 4 bases, with 12 bases between the two germline ends. This CDR3 has 13 amino acids. The germline CDR1 and CDR2 sequences are SGHDN and FVKESK. This CDR3 is CASSFDSFTEAFF. The CDR3 DNA follows: TGTGCCAGCAGTTTTGACAGCTTCACTGAAGCTTTCTTT.

The chain employs TRBV29-1 and TRBJ2-7; D remains ambiguous. The CDR3 loop spans 14 amino acids. Trimming left V 7 bases short and J 0 bases short, with 16 bases between. Germline V lookup: CDR1 SQVTM, CDR2 ANQGSEA. The CDR3 sequence: CSANVSPLSYEQYF. For the CDR3, the DNA is TGCAGCGCTAATGTTTCTCCCCTCTCCTACGAGCAGTACTTC.

V usage is TRBV2 and J usage is TRBJ1-1, with a tentative D call TRBD1 (5 bases). Germline V gene sequence: CDR1 SNHLY, CDR2 FYNNEI. This CDR3 region has 12 residues. Trimming took off 5 bases at V and 7 bases at J, with 11 bases between the two ends. The DNA for the CDR3 is TGTGCCAGCAGTTGGGACGGGTTTGAAGCTTTCTTT. Translated, it gives CASSWDGFEAFF.

The chain recombines TRBV29-1 with TRBJ2-5; unclear D gene. The V and J ends lost 6 bases and 1 base respectively, with 9 bases between them. The CDR3 loop spans 12 amino acids. Germline values: CDR1 SQVTM, CDR2 ANQGSEA. CDR3 DNA sequence: TGCAGCGTCCTCCCAGGCCAAGAGACCCAGTACTTC. It codes for CSVLPGQETQYF.

The DNA of the CDR3 is TGCAGTGGTCGGGACAGCACAGATACGCAGTATTTT. Its protein is CSGRDSTDTQYF. The V and J genes are TRBV20-1 and TRBJ2-3; TRBD1 or TRBD2 may be the D gene (5 bases each). Trimming took 7 bases from V and 0 from J, leaving 8 bases between them. The germline gives CDR1 DFQATT, CDR2 SNEGSKA (reference sequence). This CDR3 is built from 12 residues.

This rearrangement joins TRBV20-1 to TRBJ1-2, with 9 positions matching TRBD1. Germline trimming cut 1 base from V and 10 bases from J; bases unmatched to any gene: 4. Germline CDR1 DFQATT, CDR2 SNEGSKA (reference sequence). This CDR3 spans 12 amino acids. CDR3 region: CSARGGTGIYTF. CDR3 nucleotide sequence: TGCAGTGCTAGAGGGGGGACAGGGATCTACACCTTC.

The gene calls are TRBV2 and TRBJ1-5; 7 nucleotides line up with TRBD1. Germline CDR1 and CDR2: SNHLY and FYNNEI. The V gene end was trimmed by 6 bases and the J gene end by 3 bases; junction bases not matched to a gene: 14. The CDR3 runs to 17 residues. The CDR3 loop is CASRPGWGTVDNQPQHF. CDR3 DNA: TGTGCCAGCAGGCCAGGATGGGGGACAGTCGACAATCAGCCCCAGCATTTT. Full variable domain (remainder filled in from reference TRBV2 and TRBJ1-5): EPEVTQTPSHQVTQMGQEVILRCVPISNHLYFYWYRQILGQKVEFLVSFYNNEISEKSEIFDDQFSVERPDGSNFTLKIRSTKLEDSAMYFCASRPGWGTVDNQPQHFGDGTRLSIL.

The J gene is TRBJ2-5, the V gene TRBV9; no clear D. Germline assignment: CDR1 SGDLS and CDR2 YYNGEE. This CDR3 has 14 residues. The germline V and J ends were trimmed by 0 bases and 5 bases, with 11 bases remaining between them. CDR3 DNA: TGTGCCAGCAGCGTAGGAGGTTCCCAGGAGACCCAGTACTTC. It encodes CASSVGGSQETQYF.

The chain carries TRBV7-2 and TRBJ2-7; 7 bases are a match to TRBD2. This CDR3 spans 15 amino acids. Per germline, CDR1 SGHTA and CDR2 FQGNSA. V was pared by 5 bases and J by 3 bases, with 10 bases of the junction left unmatched. The CDR3 DNA sequence: TGTGCCAGCAGCCCTTGGGGGAGCGGGAACTACGAGCAGTACTTC. It encodes CASSPWGSGNYEQYF.